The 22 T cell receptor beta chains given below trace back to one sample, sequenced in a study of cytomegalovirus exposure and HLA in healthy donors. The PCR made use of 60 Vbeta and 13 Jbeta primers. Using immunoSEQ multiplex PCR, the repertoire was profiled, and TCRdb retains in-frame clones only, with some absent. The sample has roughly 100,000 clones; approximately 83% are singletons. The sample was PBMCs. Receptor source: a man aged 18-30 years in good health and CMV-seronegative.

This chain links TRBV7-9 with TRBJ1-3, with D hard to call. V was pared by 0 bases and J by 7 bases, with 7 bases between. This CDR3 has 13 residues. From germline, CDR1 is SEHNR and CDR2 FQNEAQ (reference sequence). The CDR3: CASSLAFVNTIYF. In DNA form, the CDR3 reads TGTGCCAGCAGCTTAGCCTTCGTGAACACCATATATTTT.

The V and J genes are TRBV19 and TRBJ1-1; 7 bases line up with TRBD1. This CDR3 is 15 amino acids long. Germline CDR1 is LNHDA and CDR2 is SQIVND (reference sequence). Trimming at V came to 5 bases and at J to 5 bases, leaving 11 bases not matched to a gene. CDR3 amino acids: CASSSPGQLTTEAFF. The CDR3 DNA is TGTGCCAGTAGTTCCCCGGGACAGCTGACTACTGAAGCTTTCTTT.

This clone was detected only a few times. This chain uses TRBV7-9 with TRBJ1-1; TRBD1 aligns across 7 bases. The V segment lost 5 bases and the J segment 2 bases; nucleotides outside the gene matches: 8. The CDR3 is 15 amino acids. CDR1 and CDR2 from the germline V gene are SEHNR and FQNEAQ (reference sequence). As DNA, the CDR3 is TGTGCCAGCAGCAACGGACAGGCCGTAAACACTGAAGCTTTCTTT. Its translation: CASSNGQAVNTEAFF.

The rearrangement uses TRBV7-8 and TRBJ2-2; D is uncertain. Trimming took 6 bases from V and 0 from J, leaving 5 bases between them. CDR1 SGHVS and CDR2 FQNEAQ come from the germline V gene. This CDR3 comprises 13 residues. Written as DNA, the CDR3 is TGTGCCAGCAGAGAGCCGAACACCGGGGAGCTGTTTTTT. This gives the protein CASREPNTGELFF.

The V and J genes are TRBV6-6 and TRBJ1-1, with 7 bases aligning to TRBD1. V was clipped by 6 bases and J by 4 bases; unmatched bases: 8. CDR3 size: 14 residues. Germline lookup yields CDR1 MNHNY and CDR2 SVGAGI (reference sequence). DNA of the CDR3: TGTGCCAGCAGCACGGGGACAGAGAGCACTGAAGCTTTCTTT. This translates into CASSTGTESTEAFF.

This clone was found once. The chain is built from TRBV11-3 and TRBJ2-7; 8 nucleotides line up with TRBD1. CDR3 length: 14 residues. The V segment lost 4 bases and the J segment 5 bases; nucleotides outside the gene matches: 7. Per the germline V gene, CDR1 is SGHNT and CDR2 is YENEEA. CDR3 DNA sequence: TGTGCCAGCAGCTCGGACAGGGACAACAACGAGCAGTACTTC. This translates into CASSSDRDNNEQYF.

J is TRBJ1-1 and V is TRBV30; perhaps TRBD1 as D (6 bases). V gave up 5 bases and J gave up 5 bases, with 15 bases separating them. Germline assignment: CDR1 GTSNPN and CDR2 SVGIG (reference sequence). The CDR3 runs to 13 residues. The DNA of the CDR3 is TGTGCCTGGGGGAAGGGAGGGGGGACTGAAGCTTTCTTT. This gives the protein CAWGKGGGTEAFF.

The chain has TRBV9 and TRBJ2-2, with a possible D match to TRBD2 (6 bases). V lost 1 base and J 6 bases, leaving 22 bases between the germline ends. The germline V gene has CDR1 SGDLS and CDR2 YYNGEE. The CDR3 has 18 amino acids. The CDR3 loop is CASSVFSAGPAGPGELFF. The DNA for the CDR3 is TGTGCCAGCAGCGTATTTTCAGCGGGTCCGGCCGGGCCCGGGGAGCTGTTTTTT.

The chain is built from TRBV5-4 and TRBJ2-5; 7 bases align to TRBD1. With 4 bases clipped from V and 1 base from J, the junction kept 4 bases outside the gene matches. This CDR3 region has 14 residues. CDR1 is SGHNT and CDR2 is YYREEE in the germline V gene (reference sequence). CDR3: CASSDGQAQETQYF. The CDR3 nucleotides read TGTGCCAGCAGCGATGGACAGGCCCAAGAGACCCAGTACTTC.

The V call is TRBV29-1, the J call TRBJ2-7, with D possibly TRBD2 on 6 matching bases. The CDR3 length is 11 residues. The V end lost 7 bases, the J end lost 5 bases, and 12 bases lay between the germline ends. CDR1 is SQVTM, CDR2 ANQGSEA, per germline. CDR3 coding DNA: TGCAGCGGCCAAATAGCGGACGAGCAGTACTTC. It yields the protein CSGQIADEQYF.

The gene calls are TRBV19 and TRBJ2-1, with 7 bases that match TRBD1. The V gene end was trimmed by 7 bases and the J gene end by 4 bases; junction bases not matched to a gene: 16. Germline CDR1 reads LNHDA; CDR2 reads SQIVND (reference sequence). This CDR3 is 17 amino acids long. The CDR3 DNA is TGTGCCAGTACCCCCCCCAGACAGGGTCGAGGGTACAATGAGCAGTTCTTC. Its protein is CASTPPRQGRGYNEQFF.

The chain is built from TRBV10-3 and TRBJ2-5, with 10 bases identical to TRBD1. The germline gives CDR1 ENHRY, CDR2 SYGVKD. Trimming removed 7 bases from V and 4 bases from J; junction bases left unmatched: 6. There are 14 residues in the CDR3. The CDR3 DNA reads TGTGCCATCACTCCGGGACAGGGGAGAGAGACCCAGTACTTC. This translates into CAITPGQGRETQYF.

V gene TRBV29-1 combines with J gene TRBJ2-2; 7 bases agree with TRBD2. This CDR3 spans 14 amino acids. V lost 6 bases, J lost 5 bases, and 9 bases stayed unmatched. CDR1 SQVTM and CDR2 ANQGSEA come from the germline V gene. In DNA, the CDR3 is TGCAGCGTCGCCTCGGGACTATCTACCGGGGAGCTGTTTTTT. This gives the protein CSVASGLSTGELFF.

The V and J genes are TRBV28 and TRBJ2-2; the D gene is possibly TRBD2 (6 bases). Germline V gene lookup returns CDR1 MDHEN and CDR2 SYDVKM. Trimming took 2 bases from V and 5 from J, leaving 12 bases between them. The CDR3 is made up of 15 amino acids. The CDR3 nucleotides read TGTGCCAGCAGTTTAGGAGCGGGCTCTACCGGGGAGCTGTTTTTT. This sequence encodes CASSLGAGSTGELFF.

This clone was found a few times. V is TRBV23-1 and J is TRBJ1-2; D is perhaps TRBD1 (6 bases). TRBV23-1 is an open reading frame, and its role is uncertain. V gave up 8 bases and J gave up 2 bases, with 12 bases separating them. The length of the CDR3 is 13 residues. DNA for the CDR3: TGCGCCAGCCCCCCAACAGGGAACTATGGCTACACCTTC. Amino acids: CASPPTGNYGYTF.

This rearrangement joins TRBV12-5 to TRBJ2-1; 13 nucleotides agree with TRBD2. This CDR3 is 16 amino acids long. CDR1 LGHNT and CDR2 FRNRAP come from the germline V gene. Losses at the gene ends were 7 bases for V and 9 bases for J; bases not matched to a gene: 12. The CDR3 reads CASDFSWTSGRSEQFF. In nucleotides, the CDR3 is TGTGCTAGTGACTTTTCCTGGACTAGCGGGAGAAGTGAGCAGTTCTTC. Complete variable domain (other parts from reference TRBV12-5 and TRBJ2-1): DARVTQTPRHKVTEMGQEVTMRCQPILGHNTVFWYRQTMMQGLELLAYFRNRAPLDDSGMPKDRFSAEMPDATLATLKIQPSEPRDSAVYFCASDFSWTSGRSEQFFGPGTRLTVL.

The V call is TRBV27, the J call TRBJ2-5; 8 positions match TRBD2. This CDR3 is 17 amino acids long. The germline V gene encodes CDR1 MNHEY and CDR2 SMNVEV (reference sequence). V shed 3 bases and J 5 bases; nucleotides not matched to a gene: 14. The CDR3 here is CASSLGEVSGAAETQYF. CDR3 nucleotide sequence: TGTGCCAGCAGTTTGGGTGAAGTTAGCGGGGCTGCGGAGACCCAGTACTTC.

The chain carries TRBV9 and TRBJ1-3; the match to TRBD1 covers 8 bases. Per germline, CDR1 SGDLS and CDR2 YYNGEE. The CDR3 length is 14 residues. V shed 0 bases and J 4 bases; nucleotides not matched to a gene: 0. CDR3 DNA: TGTGCCAGCAGCGTAGGGACAGGGGGAAACACCATATATTTT. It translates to CASSVGTGGNTIYF.

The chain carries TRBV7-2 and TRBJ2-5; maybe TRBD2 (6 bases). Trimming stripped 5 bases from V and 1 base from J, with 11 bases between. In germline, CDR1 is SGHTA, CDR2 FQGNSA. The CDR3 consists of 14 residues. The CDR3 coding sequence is TGTGCCAGCAGCGCGGGACTTAGCCAAGAGACCCAGTACTTC. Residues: CASSAGLSQETQYF.

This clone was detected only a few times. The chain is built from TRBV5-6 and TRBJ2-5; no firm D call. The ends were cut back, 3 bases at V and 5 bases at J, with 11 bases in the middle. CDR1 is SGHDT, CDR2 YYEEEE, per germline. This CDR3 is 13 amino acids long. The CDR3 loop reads CASSSPVGETQYF. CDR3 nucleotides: TGTGCCAGCAGCTCACCCGTCGGGGAGACCCAGTACTTC.

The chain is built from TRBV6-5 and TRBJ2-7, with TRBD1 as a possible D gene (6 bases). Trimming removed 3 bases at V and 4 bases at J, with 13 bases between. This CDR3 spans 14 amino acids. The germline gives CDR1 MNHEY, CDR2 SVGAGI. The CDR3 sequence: CASSYTRGQYEQYF. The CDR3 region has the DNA TGTGCCAGCAGTTATACCCGGGGACAATACGAGCAGTACTTC.

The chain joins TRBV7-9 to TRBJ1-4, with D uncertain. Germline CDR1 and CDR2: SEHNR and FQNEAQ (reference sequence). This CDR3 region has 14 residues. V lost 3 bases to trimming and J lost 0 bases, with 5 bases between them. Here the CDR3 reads CASSFYATNEKLFF. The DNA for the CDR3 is TGTGCCAGCAGCTTTTATGCAACTAATGAAAAACTGTTTTTT.